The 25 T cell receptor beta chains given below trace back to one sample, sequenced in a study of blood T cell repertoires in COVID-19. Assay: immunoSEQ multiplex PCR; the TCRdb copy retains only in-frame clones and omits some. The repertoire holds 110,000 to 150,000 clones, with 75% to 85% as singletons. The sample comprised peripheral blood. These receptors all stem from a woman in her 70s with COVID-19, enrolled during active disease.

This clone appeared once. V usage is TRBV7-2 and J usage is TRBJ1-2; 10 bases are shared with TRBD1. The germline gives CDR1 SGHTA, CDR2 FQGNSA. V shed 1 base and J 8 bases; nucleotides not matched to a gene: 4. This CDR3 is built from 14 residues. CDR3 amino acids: CASSLGQGASGYTF. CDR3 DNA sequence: TGTGCCAGCAGCTTAGGACAGGGGGCATCGGGCTACACCTTC.

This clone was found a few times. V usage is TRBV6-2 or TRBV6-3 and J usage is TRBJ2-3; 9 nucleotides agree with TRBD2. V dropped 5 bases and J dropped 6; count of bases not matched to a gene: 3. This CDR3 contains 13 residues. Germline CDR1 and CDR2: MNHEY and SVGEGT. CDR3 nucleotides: TGTGCCAGCAGTGGGACTAGCTGGGATACGCAGTATTTT. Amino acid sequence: CASSGTSWDTQYF.

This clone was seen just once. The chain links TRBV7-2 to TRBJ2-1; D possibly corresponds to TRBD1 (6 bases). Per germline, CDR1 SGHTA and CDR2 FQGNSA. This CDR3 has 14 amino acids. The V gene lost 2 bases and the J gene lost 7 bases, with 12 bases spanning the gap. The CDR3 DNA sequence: TGTGCCAGCAGCTTAAGGGGGTCCCCAAATGAGCAGTTCTTC. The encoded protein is CASSLRGSPNEQFF.

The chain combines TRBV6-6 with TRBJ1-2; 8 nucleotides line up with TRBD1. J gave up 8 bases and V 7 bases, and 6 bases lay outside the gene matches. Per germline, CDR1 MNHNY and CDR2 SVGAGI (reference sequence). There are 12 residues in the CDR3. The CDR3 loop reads CASMLDREGYTF. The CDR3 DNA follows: TGTGCCAGCATGTTGGACAGGGAGGGCTACACCTTC.

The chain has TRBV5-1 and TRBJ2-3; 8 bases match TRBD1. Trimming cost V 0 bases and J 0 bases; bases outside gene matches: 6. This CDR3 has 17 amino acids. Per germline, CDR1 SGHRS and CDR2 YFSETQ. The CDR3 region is CASSLVRTGQSTDTQYF. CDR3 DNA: TGCGCCAGCAGCTTGGTGCGGACAGGGCAGAGCACAGATACGCAGTATTTT. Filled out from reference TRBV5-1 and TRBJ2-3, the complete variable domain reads KAGVTQTPRYLIKTRGQQVTLSCSPISGHRSVSWYQQTPGQGLQFLFEYFSETQRNKGNFPGRFSGRQFSNSRSEMNVSTLELGDSALYLCASSLVRTGQSTDTQYFGPGTRLTVL.

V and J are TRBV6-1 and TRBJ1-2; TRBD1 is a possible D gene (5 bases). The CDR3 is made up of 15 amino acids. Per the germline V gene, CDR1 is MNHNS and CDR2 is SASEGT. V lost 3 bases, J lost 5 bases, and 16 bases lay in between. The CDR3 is CASSEVRQGHYGYTF. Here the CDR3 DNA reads TGTGCCAGCAGTGAGGTTAGGCAGGGTCATTATGGCTACACCTTC.

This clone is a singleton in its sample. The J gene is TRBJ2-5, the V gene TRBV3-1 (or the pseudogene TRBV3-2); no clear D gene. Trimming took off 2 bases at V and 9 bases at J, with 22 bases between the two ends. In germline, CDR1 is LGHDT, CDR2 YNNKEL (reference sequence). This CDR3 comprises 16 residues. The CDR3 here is CASSQQPPWAPTAQYF. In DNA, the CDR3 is TGTGCCAGCAGCCAACAGCCGCCTTGGGCTCCCACAGCCCAGTACTTC.

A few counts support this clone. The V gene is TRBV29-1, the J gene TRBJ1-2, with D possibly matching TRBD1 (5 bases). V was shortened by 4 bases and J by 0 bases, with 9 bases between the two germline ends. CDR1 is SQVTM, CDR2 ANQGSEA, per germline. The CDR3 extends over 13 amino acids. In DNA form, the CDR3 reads TGCAGCGTTGGGGGGGAGGCTAACTATGGCTACACCTTC. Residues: CSVGGEANYGYTF.

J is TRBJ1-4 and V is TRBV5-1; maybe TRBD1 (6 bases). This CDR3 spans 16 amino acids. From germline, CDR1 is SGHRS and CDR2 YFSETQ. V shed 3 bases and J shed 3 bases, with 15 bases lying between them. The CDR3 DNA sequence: TGCGCCAGCAGCTCCTCCAACAGGGCGGCTAATGAAAAACTGTTTTTT. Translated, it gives CASSSSNRAANEKLFF.

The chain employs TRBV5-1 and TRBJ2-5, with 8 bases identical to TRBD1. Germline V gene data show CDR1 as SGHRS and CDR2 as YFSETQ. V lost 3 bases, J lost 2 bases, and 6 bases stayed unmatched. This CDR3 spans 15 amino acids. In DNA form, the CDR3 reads TGCGCCAGCAGCTCCGGACAGGGAGGACAAGAGACCCAGTACTTC. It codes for CASSSGQGGQETQYF.

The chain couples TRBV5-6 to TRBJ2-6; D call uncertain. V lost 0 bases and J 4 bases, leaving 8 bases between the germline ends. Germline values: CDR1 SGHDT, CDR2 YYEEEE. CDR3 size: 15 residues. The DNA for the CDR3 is TGTGCCAGCAGCTTGGGGAGATACGGGGCCAACGTCCTGACTTTC. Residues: CASSLGRYGANVLTF.

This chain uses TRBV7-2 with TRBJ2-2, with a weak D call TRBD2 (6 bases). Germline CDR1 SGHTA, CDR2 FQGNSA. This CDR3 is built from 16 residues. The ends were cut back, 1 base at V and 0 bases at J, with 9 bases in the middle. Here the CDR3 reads CASSLDGGSNTGELFF. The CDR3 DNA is TGTGCCAGCAGCTTAGATGGGGGGTCGAACACCGGGGAGCTGTTTTTT.

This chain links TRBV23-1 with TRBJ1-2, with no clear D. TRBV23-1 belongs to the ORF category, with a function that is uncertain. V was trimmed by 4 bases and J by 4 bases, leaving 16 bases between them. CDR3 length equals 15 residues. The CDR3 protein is CASSPLFSRCYGYTF. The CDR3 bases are TGCGCCAGCAGTCCCCTTTTTTCCCGTTGCTATGGCTACACCTTC.

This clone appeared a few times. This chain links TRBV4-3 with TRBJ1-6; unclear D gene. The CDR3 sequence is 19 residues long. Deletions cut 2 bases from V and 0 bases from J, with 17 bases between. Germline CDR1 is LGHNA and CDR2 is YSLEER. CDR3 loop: CASSQFQSDLYSYNSPLHF. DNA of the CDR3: TGCGCCAGCAGCCAATTTCAGAGCGACCTATACTCCTATAATTCACCCCTCCACTTT.

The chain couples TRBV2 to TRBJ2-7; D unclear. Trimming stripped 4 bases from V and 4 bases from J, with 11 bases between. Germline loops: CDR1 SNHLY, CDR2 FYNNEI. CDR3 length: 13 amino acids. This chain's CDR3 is CASSGSPSYEQYF. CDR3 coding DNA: TGTGCCAGCAGTGGAAGCCCGTCGTACGAGCAGTACTTC. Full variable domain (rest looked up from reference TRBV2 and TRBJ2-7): EPEVTQTPSHQVTQMGQEVILRCVPISNHLYFYWYRQILGQKVEFLVSFYNNEISEKSEIFDDQFSVERPDGSNFTLKIRSTKLEDSAMYFCASSGSPSYEQYFGPGTRLTVT.

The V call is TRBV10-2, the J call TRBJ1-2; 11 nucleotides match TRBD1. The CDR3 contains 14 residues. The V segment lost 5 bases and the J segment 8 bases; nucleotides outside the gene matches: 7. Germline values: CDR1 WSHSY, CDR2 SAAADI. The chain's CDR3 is CASSPGQGVGGYTF. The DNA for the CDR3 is TGCGCCAGCAGTCCGGGACAGGGGGTGGGAGGCTACACCTTC.

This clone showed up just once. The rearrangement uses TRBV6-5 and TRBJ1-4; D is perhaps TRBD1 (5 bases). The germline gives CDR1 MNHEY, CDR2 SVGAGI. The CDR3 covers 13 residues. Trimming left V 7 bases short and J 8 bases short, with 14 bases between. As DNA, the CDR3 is TGTGCCAGCACCCGGGGGATTGGAGAAAAACTGTTTTTT. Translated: CASTRGIGEKLFF.

The CDR3: CASSLTGGLETQYF. CDR3 in DNA: TGCGCCAGCAGCTTGACGGGGGGGCTCGAGACCCAGTACTTC. The V gene is TRBV5-1, the J gene TRBJ2-5, with TRBD2 matching over 8 bases. J was trimmed by 5 bases and V by 1 base; bases with no gene match: 4. The germline V gene encodes CDR1 SGHRS and CDR2 YFSETQ. CDR3 length: 14 amino acids.

The CDR3 reads CASSGRAYEQYF. The CDR3 bases are TGTGCCAGTAGTGGCAGGGCCTACGAGCAGTACTTC. V gene TRBV19 combines with J gene TRBJ2-7; TRBD1 is a possible D gene (5 bases). The V end lost 5 bases, the J end lost 2 bases, and 7 bases lay between the germline ends. The CDR3 consists of 12 residues. CDR1 is LNHDA and CDR2 is SQIVND in the germline V gene (reference sequence).

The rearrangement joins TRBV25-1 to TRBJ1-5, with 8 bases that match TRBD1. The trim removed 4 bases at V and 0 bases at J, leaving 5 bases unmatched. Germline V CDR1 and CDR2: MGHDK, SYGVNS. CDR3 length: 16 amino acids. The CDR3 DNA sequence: TGTGCCAGCAGTGCCGGGACAGGTAATAGCAATCAGCCCCAGCATTTT. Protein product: CASSAGTGNSNQPQHF.

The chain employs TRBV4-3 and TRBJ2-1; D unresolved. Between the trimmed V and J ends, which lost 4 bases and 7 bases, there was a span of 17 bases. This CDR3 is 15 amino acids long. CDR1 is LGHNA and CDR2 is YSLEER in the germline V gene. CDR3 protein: CASSPEGTARNEQFF. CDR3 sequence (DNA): TGCGCCAGCAGCCCGGAAGGTACGGCGCGGAATGAGCAGTTCTTC.

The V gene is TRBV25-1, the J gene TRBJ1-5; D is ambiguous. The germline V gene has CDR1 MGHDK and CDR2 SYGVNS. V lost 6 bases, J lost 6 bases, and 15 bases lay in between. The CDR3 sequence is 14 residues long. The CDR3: CASRETGLGQPQHF. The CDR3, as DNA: TGTGCCAGCAGAGAAACGGGGTTGGGTCAGCCCCAGCATTTT. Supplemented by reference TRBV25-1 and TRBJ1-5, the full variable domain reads EADIYQTPRYLVIGTGKKITLECSQTMGHDKMYWYQQDPGMELHLIHYSYGVNSTEKGDLSSESTVSRIRTEHFPLTLESARPSHTSQYLCASRETGLGQPQHFGDGTRLSIL.

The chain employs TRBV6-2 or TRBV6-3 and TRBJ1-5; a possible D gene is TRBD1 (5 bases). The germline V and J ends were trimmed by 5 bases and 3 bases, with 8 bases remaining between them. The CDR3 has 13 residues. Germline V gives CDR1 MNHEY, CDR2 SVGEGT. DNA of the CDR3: TGTGCCAGCAGTGACAGAAACAATCAGCCCCAGCATTTT. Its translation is CASSDRNNQPQHF.

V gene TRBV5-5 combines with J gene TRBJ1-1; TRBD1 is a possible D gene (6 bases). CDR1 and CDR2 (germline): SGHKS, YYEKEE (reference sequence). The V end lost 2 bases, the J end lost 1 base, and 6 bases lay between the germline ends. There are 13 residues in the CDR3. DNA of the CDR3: TGTGCCAGCAGCTTAGGGGGGAACACTGAAGCTTTCTTT. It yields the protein CASSLGGNTEAFF.

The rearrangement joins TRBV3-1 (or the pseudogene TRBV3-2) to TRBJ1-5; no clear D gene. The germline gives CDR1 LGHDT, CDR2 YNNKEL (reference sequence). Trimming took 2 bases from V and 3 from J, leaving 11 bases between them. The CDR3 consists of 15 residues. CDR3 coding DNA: TGTGCCAGCAGCCAAAGTGGGAGAAACAATCAGCCCCAGCATTTT. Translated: CASSQSGRNNQPQHF.